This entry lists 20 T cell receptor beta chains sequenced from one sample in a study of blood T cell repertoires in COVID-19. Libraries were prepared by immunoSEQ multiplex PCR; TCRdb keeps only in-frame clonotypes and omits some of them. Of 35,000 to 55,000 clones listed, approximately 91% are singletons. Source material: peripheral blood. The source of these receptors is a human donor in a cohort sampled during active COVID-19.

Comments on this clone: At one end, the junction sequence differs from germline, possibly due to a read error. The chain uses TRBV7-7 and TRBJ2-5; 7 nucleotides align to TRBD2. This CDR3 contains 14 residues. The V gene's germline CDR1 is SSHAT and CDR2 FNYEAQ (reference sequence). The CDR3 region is CASSESGTIGTQYF. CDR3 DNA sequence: TGTGCTAGCAGCGAGTCGGGGACTATAGGGACCCAGTACTTC.

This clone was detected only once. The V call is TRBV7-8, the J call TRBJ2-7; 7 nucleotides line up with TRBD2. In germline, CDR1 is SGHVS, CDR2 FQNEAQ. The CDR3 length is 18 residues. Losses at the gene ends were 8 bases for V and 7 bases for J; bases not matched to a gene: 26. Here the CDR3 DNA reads TGTGCCAGCCAGCTGGCACGGGGGATAGCGGGCATAACGGGAGAGCAGTACTTC. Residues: CASQLARGIAGITGEQYF.

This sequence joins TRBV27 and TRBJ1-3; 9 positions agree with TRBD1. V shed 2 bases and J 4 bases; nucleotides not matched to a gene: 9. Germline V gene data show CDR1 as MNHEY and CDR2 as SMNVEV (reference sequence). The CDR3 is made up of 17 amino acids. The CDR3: CASSLTGTGSSGNTIYF. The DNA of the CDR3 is TGTGCCAGCAGTTTAACCGGGACAGGGTCATCCGGAAACACCATATATTTT.

The CDR3 DNA sequence: TGCGCCAGCAGCCTGGCAGGGGGGAACACCGGGGAGCTGTTTTTT. This sequence encodes CASSLAGGNTGELFF. The chain recombines TRBV4-3 with TRBJ2-2, with 7 bases fitting TRBD1. Germline CDR1 reads LGHNA; CDR2 reads YSLEER. J lost 1 base, V lost 4 bases, and 3 bases had no gene match. The CDR3 runs 15 residues.

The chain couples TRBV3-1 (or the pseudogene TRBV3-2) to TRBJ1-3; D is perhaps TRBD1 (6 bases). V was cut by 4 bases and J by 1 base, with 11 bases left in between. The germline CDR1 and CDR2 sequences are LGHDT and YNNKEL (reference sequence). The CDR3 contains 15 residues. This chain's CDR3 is CASSRTTGSGNTIYF. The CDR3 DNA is TGTGCCAGCAGCCGGACGACAGGTTCTGGAAACACCATATATTTT.

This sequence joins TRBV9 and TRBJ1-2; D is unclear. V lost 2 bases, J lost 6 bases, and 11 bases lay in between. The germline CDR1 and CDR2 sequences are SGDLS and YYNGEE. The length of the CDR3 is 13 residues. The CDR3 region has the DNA TGTGCCAGCAGCGTGCAGGCAGACGATGGCTACACCTTC. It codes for CASSVQADDGYTF. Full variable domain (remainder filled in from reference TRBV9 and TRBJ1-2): DSGVTQTPKHLITATGQRVTLRCSPRSGDLSVYWYQQSLDQGLQFLIQYYNGEERAKGNILERFSAQQFPDLHSELNLSSLELGDSALYFCASSVQADDGYTFGSGTRLTVV.

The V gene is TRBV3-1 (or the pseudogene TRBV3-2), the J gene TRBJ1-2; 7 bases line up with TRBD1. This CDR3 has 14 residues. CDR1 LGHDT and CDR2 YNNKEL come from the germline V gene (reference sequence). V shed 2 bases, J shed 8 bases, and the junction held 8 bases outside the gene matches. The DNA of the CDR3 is TGTGCCAGCAGCCAACTATTGGGACAGAGGGGCTACACCTTC. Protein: CASSQLLGQRGYTF.

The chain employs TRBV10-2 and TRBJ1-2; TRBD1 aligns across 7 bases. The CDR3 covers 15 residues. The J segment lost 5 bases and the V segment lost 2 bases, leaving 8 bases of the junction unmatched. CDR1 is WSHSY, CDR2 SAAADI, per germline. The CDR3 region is CASSEAGTAEYGYTF. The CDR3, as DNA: TGCGCCAGCAGTGAGGCCGGGACAGCCGAGTATGGCTACACCTTC.

Here the CDR3 reads CASSPSLNEQFF. The CDR3 nucleotides read TGTGCCAGCAGCCCCTCCCTGAATGAGCAGTTCTTC. This chain links TRBV6-2 or TRBV6-3 with TRBJ2-1; D remains ambiguous. The CDR3 sequence is 12 residues long. The germline gives CDR1 MNHEY, CDR2 SVGEGT. V lost 6 bases and J 7 bases, leaving 10 bases between the germline ends.

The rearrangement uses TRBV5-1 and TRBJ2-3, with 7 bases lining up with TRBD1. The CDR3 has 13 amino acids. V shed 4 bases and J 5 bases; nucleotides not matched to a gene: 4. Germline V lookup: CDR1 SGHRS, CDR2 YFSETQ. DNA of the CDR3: TGCGCCAGCAGCCTGGGACAGCAAGATACGCAGTATTTT. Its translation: CASSLGQQDTQYF.

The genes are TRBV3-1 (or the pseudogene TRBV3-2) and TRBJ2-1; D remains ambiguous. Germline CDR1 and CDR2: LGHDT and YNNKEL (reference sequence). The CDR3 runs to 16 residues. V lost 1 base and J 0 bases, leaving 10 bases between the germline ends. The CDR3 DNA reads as TGTGCCAGCAGCCAAGTGGCCAGTGTCTCCTACAATGAGCAGTTCTTC. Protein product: CASSQVASVSYNEQFF.

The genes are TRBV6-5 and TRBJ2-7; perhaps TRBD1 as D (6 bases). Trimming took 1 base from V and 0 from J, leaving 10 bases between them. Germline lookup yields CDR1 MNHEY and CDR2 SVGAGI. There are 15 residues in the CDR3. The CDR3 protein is CASSYLGRGSYEQYF. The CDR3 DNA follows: TGTGCCAGCAGTTACTTAGGCAGGGGCTCCTACGAGCAGTACTTC.

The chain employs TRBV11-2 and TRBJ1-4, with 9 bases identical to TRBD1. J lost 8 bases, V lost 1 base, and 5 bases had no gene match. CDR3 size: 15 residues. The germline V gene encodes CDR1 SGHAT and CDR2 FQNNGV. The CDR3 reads CASSLGGQGREKLFF. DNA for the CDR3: TGTGCCAGCAGCTTAGGGGGACAGGGACGCGAAAAACTGTTTTTT.

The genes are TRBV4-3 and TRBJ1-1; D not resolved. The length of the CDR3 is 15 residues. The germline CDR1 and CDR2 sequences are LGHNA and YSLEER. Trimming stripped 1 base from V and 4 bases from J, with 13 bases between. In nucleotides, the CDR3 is TGCGCCAGCAGCCAAGGTCTAGGAGACTTCACTGAAGCTTTCTTT. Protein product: CASSQGLGDFTEAFF.

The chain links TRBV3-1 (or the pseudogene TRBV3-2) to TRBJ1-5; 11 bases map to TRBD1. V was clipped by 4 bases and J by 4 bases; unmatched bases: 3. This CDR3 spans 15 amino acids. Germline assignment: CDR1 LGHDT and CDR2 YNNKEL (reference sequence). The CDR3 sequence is CASSPGTGGNQPQHF. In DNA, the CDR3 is TGTGCCAGCAGCCCGGGGACAGGGGGGAATCAGCCCCAGCATTTT.

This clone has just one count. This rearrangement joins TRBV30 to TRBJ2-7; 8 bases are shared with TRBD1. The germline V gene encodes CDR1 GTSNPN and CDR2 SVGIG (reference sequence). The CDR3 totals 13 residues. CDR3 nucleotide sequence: TGTGCTCGGGGGAGGACAGGGACCTACGAGCAGTACTTC. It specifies CARGRTGTYEQYF.

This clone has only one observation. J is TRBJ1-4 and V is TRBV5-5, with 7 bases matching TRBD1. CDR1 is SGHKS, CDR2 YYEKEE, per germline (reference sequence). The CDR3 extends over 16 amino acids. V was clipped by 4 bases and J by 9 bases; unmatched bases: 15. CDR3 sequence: CASSLTLGTEGKKLFF. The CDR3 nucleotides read TGTGCCAGCAGCCTGACTCTCGGGACAGAGGGCAAAAAACTGTTTTTT. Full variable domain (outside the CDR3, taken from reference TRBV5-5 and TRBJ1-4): DAGVTQSPTHLIKTRGQQVTLRCSPISGHKSVSWYQQVLGQGPQFIFQYYEKEERGRGNFPDRFSARQFPNYSSELNVNALLLGDSALYLCASSLTLGTEGKKLFFGSGTQLSVL.

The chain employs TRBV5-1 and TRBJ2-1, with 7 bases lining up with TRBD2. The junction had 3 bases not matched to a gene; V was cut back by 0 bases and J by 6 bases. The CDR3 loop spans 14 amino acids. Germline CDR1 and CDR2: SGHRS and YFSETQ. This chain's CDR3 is CASSLALAGNEQFF. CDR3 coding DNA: TGCGCCAGCAGCTTGGCATTAGCGGGCAATGAGCAGTTCTTC.

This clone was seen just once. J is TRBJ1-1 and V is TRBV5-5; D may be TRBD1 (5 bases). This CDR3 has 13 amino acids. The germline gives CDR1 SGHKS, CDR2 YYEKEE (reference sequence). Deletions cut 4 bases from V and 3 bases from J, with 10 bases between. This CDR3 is CASSRQGDTEAFF. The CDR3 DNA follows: TGTGCCAGCAGCCGCCAGGGTGACACTGAAGCTTTCTTT.

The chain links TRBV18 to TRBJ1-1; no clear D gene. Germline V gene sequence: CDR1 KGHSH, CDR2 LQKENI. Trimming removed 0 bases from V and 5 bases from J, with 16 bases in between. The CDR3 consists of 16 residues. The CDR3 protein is CASSPPHVGGLTEAFF. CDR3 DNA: TGTGCCAGCTCACCACCCCACGTCGGTGGTCTAACTGAAGCTTTCTTT. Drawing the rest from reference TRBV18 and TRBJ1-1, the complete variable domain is NAGVMQNPRHLVRRRGQEARLRCSPMKGHSHVYWYRQLPEEGLKFMVYLQKENIIDESGMPKERFSAEFPKEGPSILRIQQVVRGDSAAYFCASSPPHVGGLTEAFFGQGTRLTVV.